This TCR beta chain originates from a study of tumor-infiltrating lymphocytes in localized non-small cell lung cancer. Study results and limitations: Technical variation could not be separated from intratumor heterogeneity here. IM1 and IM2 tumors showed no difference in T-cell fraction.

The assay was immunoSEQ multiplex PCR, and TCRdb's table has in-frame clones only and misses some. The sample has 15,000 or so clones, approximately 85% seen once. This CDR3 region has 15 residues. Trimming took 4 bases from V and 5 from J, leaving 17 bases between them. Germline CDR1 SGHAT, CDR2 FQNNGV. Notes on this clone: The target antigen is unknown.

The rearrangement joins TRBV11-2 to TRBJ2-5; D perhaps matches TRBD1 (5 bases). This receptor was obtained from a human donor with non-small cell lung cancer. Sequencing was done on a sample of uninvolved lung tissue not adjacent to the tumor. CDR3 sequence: CASSSETGAGETQYF. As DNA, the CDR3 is TGTGCCAGCAGCTCCGAAACGGGTGCAGGGGAGACCCAGTACTTC.